These T cell receptor beta chains were read from a single sample in a study of early T cells in non-severe SARS-CoV-2 infection. From the 5' RACE reads, TCRdb called clonotypes with MiXCR, one entry per CDR3 protein. The sample consists of roughly 30,000 distinct CDR3 sequences, approximately 6% of them appearing once. The sample here was whole blood, taken at baseline. The receptors derive from an adult who was a healthcare worker with PCR-confirmed SARS-CoV-2 infection or an uninfected control (not recorded which). Both conserved end residues are part of each CDR3. D genes are given only for firm matches. Clone size, where shown, is once, few, many, or a class for clones that have expanded.

j_call d_call clone_size v_call cdr3_aa cdr3_nt
TRBJ2-3 NA many TRBV9 CASSVGRGRFGDTQYF TGTGCCAGCAGCGTAGGGAGGGGGCGTTTTGGAGATACGCAGTATTTT
TRBJ2-6 NA many TRBV19 CASSYRSGANVLTF TGTGCCAGTAGCTACCGCTCTGGGGCCAACGTCCTGACTTTC
TRBJ2-3 TRBD2 many TRBV19 CASRLAGGSTDTQYF TGCGCCAGTAGATTAGCGGGAGGGAGCACAGATACGCAGTATTTT
TRBJ2-7 NA many TRBV2 CASGSKVAASYEQYF TGTGCCAGCGGTTCGAAGGTAGCGGCCTCCTACGAGCAGTACTTC
TRBJ1-4 TRBD1 many TRBV5-5 CASSSGTGWNEKLFF TGTGCCAGCAGCTCGGGGACAGGGTGGAATGAAAAACTGTTTTTT
TRBJ2-3 TRBD1 many TRBV29-1 CSVAGTGGIDTQYF TGCAGCGTTGCCGGAACAGGGGGTATTGATACGCAGTATTTT
TRBJ1-1 TRBD1 many TRBV12-3/TRBV12-4 CASRLQGAAGNTEAFF TGTGCCAGCAGACTCCAGGGGGCTGCGGGGAACACTGAAGCTTTCTTT
TRBJ2-5 NA few TRBV12-3/TRBV12-4 CASSLRGWIPETQYF TGTGCCAGCAGTTTAAGGGGGTGGATCCCCGAGACCCAGTACTTC
TRBJ1-2 NA many TRBV2 CASIPGRANYGYTF TGTGCCAGCATTCCGGGACGGGCCAACTATGGCTACACCTTC
TRBJ2-7 TRBD1 few TRBV6-2/TRBV6-3 CASSYGTGDGLWEQYF TGTGCCAGCAGTTACGGGACAGGGGACGGGCTCTGGGAGCAGTACTTC
TRBJ2-1 NA many TRBV6-2/TRBV6-3 CASSYWGDLTYNEQFF TGTGCCAGCAGTTACTGGGGGGACTTGACCTACAATGAGCAGTTCTTC
TRBJ2-5 TRBD1 few TRBV7-8 CASSLDTGVRETQYF TGTGCCAGCAGCTTAGACACAGGGGTGCGAGAGACCCAGTACTTC
TRBJ1-2 NA many TRBV18 CASSPPAGASRSYTF TGTGCCAGCTCACCACCGGCAGGGGCATCTAGAAGCTACACCTTC
TRBJ1-6 NA many TRBV15 CATSERNSPLHF TGTGCCACCAGCGAGCGAAATTCACCCCTCCACTTT
TRBJ1-1 NA NA TRBV2 CASSRVPNRGGTEAFF TGTGCCAGCAGCCGAGTCCCGAACCGGGGGGGCACTGAAGCTTTCTTT
TRBJ1-6 TRBD1 many TRBV9 CASAPRDRNSPLHF TGTGCCAGCGCCCCTAGGGACAGGAATTCACCCCTCCACTTT
TRBJ2-1 TRBD2 many TRBV7-2 CASSTTGGPVEQFF TGTGCCAGCAGCACGACGGGGGGGCCGGTTGAGCAGTTCTTC
TRBJ2-4 NA many TRBV27 CASRIHGDAKNIQYF TGTGCCAGCAGAATCCATGGGGATGCCAAAAACATTCAGTACTTC
TRBJ1-1 TRBD1 many TRBV6-2/TRBV6-3 CASKTGGTEAFF TGTGCCAGCAAAACAGGGGGCACTGAAGCTTTCTTT
TRBJ2-7 TRBD2 many TRBV24-1 CATSDRLAPSYEQYF TGTGCCACCAGTGACCGACTAGCGCCTTCCTACGAGCAGTACTTC
TRBJ2-5 NA many TRBV12-3/TRBV12-4 CASRLAGSRETQYF TGTGCCAGCAGGCTGGCTGGTAGCCGAGAGACCCAGTACTTC
TRBJ1-4 NA many TRBV29-1 CSVEGTDKNEKLFF TGCAGCGTTGAAGGGACAGACAAAAATGAAAAACTGTTTTTT
TRBJ2-7 NA NA TRBV15 CATSRDGPIGEQYF TGTGCCACCAGCAGAGATGGGCCGATTGGCGAGCAGTACTTC
TRBJ2-7 NA many TRBV7-9 CASSQGPKNYEQYF TGTGCCAGCAGCCAAGGACCGAAGAACTACGAGCAGTACTTC
TRBJ2-3 TRBD2 many TRBV5-1 CASSDGGGNTDTQYF TGCGCCAGCAGCGATGGCGGGGGGAACACAGATACGCAGTATTTT
TRBJ2-1 TRBD1 many TRBV10-3 CAISEVGTGGAEQFF TGTGCCATCAGTGAGGTCGGGACAGGGGGCGCTGAGCAGTTCTTC
TRBJ2-1 NA many TRBV11-2 CASSLGPRLVFPDNEQFF TGTGCCAGCAGCTTAGGTCCTCGACTAGTGTTTCCCGACAATGAGCAGTTCTTC
TRBJ1-4 NA many TRBV15 CATSGGGNNEKLFF TGTGCCACCAGCGGGGGGGGAAATAATGAAAAACTGTTTTTT
TRBJ2-3 TRBD2 few TRBV28 CASRPGTSGRFTDTQYF TGTGCCAGCAGACCCGGGACTAGCGGGAGGTTCACAGATACGCAGTATTTT
TRBJ2-1 TRBD1 many TRBV12-3/TRBV12-4 CASSFEGANEQFF TGTGCCAGCAGTTTTGAGGGGGCCAATGAGCAGTTCTTC
TRBJ2-3 TRBD1 NA TRBV4-2 CASSLLPAGQGTDTQYF TGTGCCAGCAGCCTTCTCCCAGCTGGACAGGGTACAGATACGCAGTATTTT
TRBJ1-6 TRBD1 many TRBV7-3 CASSQGAPGSPLHF TGTGCCAGCAGCCAGGGGGCGCCGGGGTCACCCCTCCACTTT
TRBJ1-5 NA few TRBV20-1 CSARERLQPQHF TGCAGTGCTAGAGAGCGCCTTCAGCCCCAGCATTTT
TRBJ2-7 NA NA TRBV15 CATSGRGSGDPGEQYF TGTGCCACCAGCGGACGAGGATCCGGGGACCCCGGGGAGCAGTACTTC
TRBJ1-2 NA many TRBV12-3/TRBV12-4 CASSPIRGAHGYTF TGTGCCAGCAGTCCTATCCGGGGGGCGCATGGCTACACCTTC
TRBJ2-5 NA many TRBV10-3 CAISVRADRQETQYF TGTGCCATCAGTGTTCGAGCCGACAGACAAGAGACCCAGTACTTC
TRBJ2-2 TRBD1 few TRBV20-1 CSARGRQGDGELFF TGCAGTGCTAGAGGTAGACAGGGAGACGGGGAGCTGTTTTTT
TRBJ2-7 TRBD2 few TRBV29-1 CSVGTSGLYEQYF TGCAGCGTTGGGACTAGCGGGTTATACGAGCAGTACTTC
TRBJ2-2 NA many TRBV5-1 CASSYGPAAITGELFF TGCGCCAGCAGCTACGGACCTGCCGCCATCACCGGGGAGCTGTTTTTT
TRBJ1-1 NA many TRBV28 CASSSPPTGNTEAFF TGTGCCAGCAGTTCCCCCCCAACAGGGAACACTGAAGCTTTCTTT
TRBJ2-1 TRBD1 NA TRBV7-9 CASSPRSTGLDEQFF TGTGCCAGCAGCCCCCGATCGACAGGGCTGGATGAGCAGTTCTTC
TRBJ1-5 TRBD1 many TRBV6-2/TRBV6-3 CASSRDRGRNQPQHF TGTGCCAGCAGTCGGGACAGGGGACGCAATCAGCCCCAGCATTTT
TRBJ2-2 TRBD1 many TRBV7-6 CASSSRQGANTGELFF TGTGCCAGCAGCTCCCGACAGGGGGCTAACACCGGGGAGCTGTTTTTT
TRBJ2-3 NA many TRBV12-3/TRBV12-4 CASSRVKRTDTQYF TGTGCCAGCAGCCGAGTAAAACGCACAGATACGCAGTATTTT
TRBJ2-1 TRBD2 many TRBV5-1 CASRGLVYNEQFF TGCGCCAGCAGAGGACTAGTCTACAATGAGCAGTTCTTC
TRBJ2-7 TRBD2 many TRBV6-1 CASSPSGGLRQYF TGTGCCAGCTCCCCCTCCGGGGGGTTGAGGCAGTACTTC
TRBJ2-1 NA many TRBV24-1 CATSVVGGIIGEQFF TGTGCCACCAGTGTGGTTGGCGGGATTATCGGTGAGCAGTTCTTC
TRBJ2-1 NA many TRBV7-3 CASGGSGYNEQFF TGTGCCAGCGGGGGAAGCGGATACAATGAGCAGTTCTTC
TRBJ2-3 TRBD2 many TRBV5-1 CASSLVGTSGRASTDTQYF TGCGCCAGCAGCTTGGTTGGGACTAGCGGGAGGGCCAGCACAGATACGCAGTATTTT
TRBJ1-1 NA few TRBV7-2 CASSFSSNTEAFF TGTGCCAGCAGCTTTAGCTCGAACACTGAAGCTTTCTTT
TRBJ1-1 NA many TRBV2 CASSGVALAFF TGTGCCAGCAGTGGGGTGGCCTTGGCTTTCTTT
TRBJ1-5 NA NA TRBV6-5 CASSLGPINQPQHF TGTGCCAGCAGTTTGGGACCGATCAATCAGCCCCAGCATTTT
TRBJ1-2 TRBD1 medium-sized TRBV20-1 CSARDPGQGGYTF TGCAGTGCTAGAGATCCTGGACAGGGTGGCTACACCTTC
TRBJ2-7 TRBD1 many TRBV5-1 CASSLASGTGLYEQYF TGCGCCAGCAGCTTGGCCAGTGGGACAGGTCTTTACGAGCAGTACTTC
TRBJ2-5 NA many TRBV5-1 CASSLASLFGETQYF TGCGCCAGCAGCTTGGCTAGTTTGTTCGGCGAGACCCAGTACTTC
TRBJ2-5 NA many TRBV7-6 CASSKEAIGSETQYF TGTGCCAGCAGCAAAGAGGCCATTGGTTCGGAGACCCAGTACTTC
TRBJ2-7 NA few TRBV19 CASSMTAGTNYEQYF TGTGCCAGTAGTATGACTGCAGGGACGAACTACGAGCAGTACTTC